Detailed here is one TCR beta chain. Its antigen is still unknown. The germline V gene has CDR1 SQVTM and CDR2 ANQGSEA. The CDR3 has 16 residues. Trimming removed 0 bases from V and 5 bases from J; junction bases left unmatched: 9. Clones were sequenced by immunoSEQ multiplex PCR, and TCRdb holds only the in-frame ones, with some missing. The sample carries about 88,000 clones, 92% recorded once. This sample is part of a study of T cell responses to AZD1222 COVID-19 vaccine. Notes on the study in general: Close to half of all spike-specific TCRs reportedly target regions of the variants that are unmutated. CD4 TCRs covered the whole spike, strongest at regions 160-218 and 743-854. Receipt of two AZD1222 doses was followed by a rise in Spike-specific TCR breadth and depth. Just five to seven AZD1222 recipients tested seropositive at baseline.

This chain links TRBV29-1 with TRBJ2-1, with 8 bases fitting TRBD1. The sequence was collected from an adult in good health. Sample: peripheral blood, taken on day 0 of AZD1222 vaccination. The CDR3 reads CSVEEPPTGADNEQFF. CDR3 bases: TGCAGCGTTGAAGAACCACCGACAGGGGCTGACAATGAGCAGTTCTTC.